The 14 T cell receptor beta chains presented below share a single source sample, sequenced in a study of blood T cell repertoires in COVID-19. The data were produced by immunoSEQ multiplex PCR, yet TCRdb's version contains in-frame clones alone and is incomplete. The sample yields some 330,000 clones, roughly 80% seen once. Source material: PBMCs or T cells enriched from blood (not recorded which). All receptors derive from a woman between 50 and 59 years old who had recovered from COVID-19.

This clone was recorded only once. The chain couples TRBV5-1 to TRBJ1-1; 7 nucleotides match TRBD1. Germline CDR1 SGHRS, CDR2 YFSETQ. After removal of 1 base from V and 0 bases from J, the junction contained 6 bases not matched to a gene. The CDR3 contains 16 residues. The CDR3 is CASSLSTGAMNTEAFF. The CDR3 DNA reads TGCGCCAGCAGCTTGTCTACAGGGGCCATGAACACTGAAGCTTTCTTT.

The chain is built from TRBV28 and TRBJ2-3; 10 nucleotides agree with TRBD2. Germline-derived CDR1 and CDR2 are MDHEN and SYDVKM. V lost 8 bases and J lost 4; bases outside the gene matches: 12. The CDR3 spans 16 residues. CDR3 sequence: CASSFGTSALADTQYF. The CDR3 DNA is TGTGCCAGCTCTTTCGGGACTAGCGCCCTGGCAGATACGCAGTATTTT. The variable domain in full, with the rest retrieved from reference TRBV28 and TRBJ2-3, is DVKVTQSSRYLVKRTGEKVFLECVQDMDHENMFWYRQDPGLGLRLIYFSYDVKMKEKGDIPEGYSVSREKKERFSLILESASTNQTSMYLCASSFGTSALADTQYFGPGTRLTVL.

This chain joins TRBV7-2 and TRBJ1-1; the D gene is possibly TRBD1 (5 bases). CDR1 SGHTA and CDR2 FQGNSA come from the germline V gene. V lost 6 bases and J lost 5, with 16 bases in between. The CDR3 is 14 residues long. CDR3 bases: TGTGCCAGCAGGCAGGCCCAAGGGGTTACTGAAGCTTTCTTT. Translation gives CASRQAQGVTEAFF.

The V and J genes are TRBV7-8 and TRBJ1-5; D may be TRBD1 (6 bases). This CDR3 contains 15 residues. Germline CDR1 and CDR2: SGHVS and FQNEAQ. Between the trimmed V and J ends, which lost 1 base and 2 bases, there was a span of 9 bases. CDR3 in DNA: TGTGCCAGCAGCTTAGGAGCAGGGGGCAATCAGCCCCAGCATTTT. This gives the protein CASSLGAGGNQPQHF.

This sequence joins TRBV6-2 or TRBV6-3 and TRBJ2-7; no clear D gene. The CDR3 covers 12 residues. Germline V gene data show CDR1 as MNHEY and CDR2 as SVGEGT. Trimming took off 4 bases at V and 6 bases at J, with 10 bases between the two ends. CDR3 loop: CASSSPSGEQYF. The CDR3 DNA sequence: TGTGCCAGCAGTTCTCCCAGTGGCGAGCAGTACTTC.

The chain has TRBV12-3 or TRBV12-4 and TRBJ1-1, with 11 nucleotides matching TRBD1. The V and J ends lost 3 bases and 7 bases, in that order; junction bases with no gene match: 1. The CDR3 spans 13 residues. CDR3 residues: CASSLGQGVEAFF. As DNA, the CDR3 is TGTGCCAGCAGTTTGGGACAGGGGGTTGAAGCTTTCTTT.

The chain is built from TRBV12-5 and TRBJ2-7; D gene uncertain. Looked up from germline, CDR1 is LGHNT and CDR2 is FRNRAP. V lost 1 base, J lost 6 bases, and 7 bases lay in between. CDR3 size: 12 residues. The CDR3 DNA follows: TGTGCTAGTGGTTTGGGGGCGTTCGAGCAGTACTTC. This translates into CASGLGAFEQYF.

In its sample, this clone was seen many times. The chain links TRBV7-2 to TRBJ1-5, with D unclear. Germline CDR1 is SGHTA and CDR2 is FQGNSA. Trimming removed 3 bases at V and 0 bases at J, with 9 bases between. This CDR3 has 15 amino acids. The CDR3 bases are TGTGCCAGCAGCTTTGCAGGCAATAGCAATCAGCCCCAGCATTTT. Protein sequence: CASSFAGNSNQPQHF.

The rearrangement links TRBV7-3 to TRBJ2-2; 10 bases map to TRBD2. Germline CDR1 is SGHTA and CDR2 is FQGTGA. The ends lost 3 bases at V and 3 bases at J; junction bases unmatched: 7. The CDR3 loop spans 17 amino acids. CDR3 loop: CASSFPSGGPDTGELFF. The CDR3 DNA follows: TGTGCCAGCAGCTTCCCTAGCGGGGGCCCAGACACCGGGGAGCTGTTTTTT.

The chain combines TRBV5-1 with TRBJ2-7, with TRBD2 matching over 7 bases. The CDR3 totals 15 residues. J was trimmed by 1 base and V by 4 bases; bases with no gene match: 8. Germline CDR1 and CDR2: SGHRS and YFSETQ. The CDR3 DNA is TGCGCCAGCAGCCCGGGGGGTGCGCATTCCTACGAGCAGTACTTC. Translated: CASSPGGAHSYEQYF.

This sequence joins TRBV5-5 and TRBJ2-1, with D hard to call. With 4 bases removed from V and 9 bases from J, the gap between germline ends came to 11 bases. The germline gives CDR1 SGHKS, CDR2 YYEKEE (reference sequence). This CDR3 has 12 residues. The DNA of the CDR3 is TGTGCCAGCAGCGCCACTCCCGGTGAGCAGTTCTTC. As protein: CASSATPGEQFF.

Concerning this clone itself: This same CDR3 is encoded by further DNA sequences in the sample. The chain joins TRBV19 to TRBJ1-1; D is undetermined. In germline, CDR1 is LNHDA, CDR2 SQIVND (reference sequence). This CDR3 has 14 residues. Trimming took off 3 bases at V and 1 base at J, with 9 bases between the two ends. The chain's CDR3 is CASSIGGRNTEAFF. The CDR3 DNA reads as TGTGCCAGTAGTATTGGAGGGAGGAACACTGAAGCTTTCTTT.

This clone was picked up one time. The chain joins TRBV9 to TRBJ2-7; TRBD1 aligns across 8 bases. V gave up 3 bases and J gave up 1 base; unmatched junction bases: 6. Germline assignment: CDR1 SGDLS and CDR2 YYNGEE. This CDR3 spans 15 amino acids. CDR3 bases: TGTGCCAGCAGCGCGACCGGGACAGGTTCCTACGAGCAGTACTTC. This sequence encodes CASSATGTGSYEQYF.

The count of this clone is one. This chain links TRBV19 with TRBJ2-3; 9 positions agree with TRBD1. The junction had 2 bases not matched to a gene; V was cut back by 5 bases and J by 5 bases. The CDR3 has 13 amino acids. CDR1 and CDR2 (germline): LNHDA, SQIVND (reference sequence). The CDR3, as DNA: TGTGCCAGTAGTCCGACAGGGGGAGATACGCAGTATTTT. Its translation: CASSPTGGDTQYF.